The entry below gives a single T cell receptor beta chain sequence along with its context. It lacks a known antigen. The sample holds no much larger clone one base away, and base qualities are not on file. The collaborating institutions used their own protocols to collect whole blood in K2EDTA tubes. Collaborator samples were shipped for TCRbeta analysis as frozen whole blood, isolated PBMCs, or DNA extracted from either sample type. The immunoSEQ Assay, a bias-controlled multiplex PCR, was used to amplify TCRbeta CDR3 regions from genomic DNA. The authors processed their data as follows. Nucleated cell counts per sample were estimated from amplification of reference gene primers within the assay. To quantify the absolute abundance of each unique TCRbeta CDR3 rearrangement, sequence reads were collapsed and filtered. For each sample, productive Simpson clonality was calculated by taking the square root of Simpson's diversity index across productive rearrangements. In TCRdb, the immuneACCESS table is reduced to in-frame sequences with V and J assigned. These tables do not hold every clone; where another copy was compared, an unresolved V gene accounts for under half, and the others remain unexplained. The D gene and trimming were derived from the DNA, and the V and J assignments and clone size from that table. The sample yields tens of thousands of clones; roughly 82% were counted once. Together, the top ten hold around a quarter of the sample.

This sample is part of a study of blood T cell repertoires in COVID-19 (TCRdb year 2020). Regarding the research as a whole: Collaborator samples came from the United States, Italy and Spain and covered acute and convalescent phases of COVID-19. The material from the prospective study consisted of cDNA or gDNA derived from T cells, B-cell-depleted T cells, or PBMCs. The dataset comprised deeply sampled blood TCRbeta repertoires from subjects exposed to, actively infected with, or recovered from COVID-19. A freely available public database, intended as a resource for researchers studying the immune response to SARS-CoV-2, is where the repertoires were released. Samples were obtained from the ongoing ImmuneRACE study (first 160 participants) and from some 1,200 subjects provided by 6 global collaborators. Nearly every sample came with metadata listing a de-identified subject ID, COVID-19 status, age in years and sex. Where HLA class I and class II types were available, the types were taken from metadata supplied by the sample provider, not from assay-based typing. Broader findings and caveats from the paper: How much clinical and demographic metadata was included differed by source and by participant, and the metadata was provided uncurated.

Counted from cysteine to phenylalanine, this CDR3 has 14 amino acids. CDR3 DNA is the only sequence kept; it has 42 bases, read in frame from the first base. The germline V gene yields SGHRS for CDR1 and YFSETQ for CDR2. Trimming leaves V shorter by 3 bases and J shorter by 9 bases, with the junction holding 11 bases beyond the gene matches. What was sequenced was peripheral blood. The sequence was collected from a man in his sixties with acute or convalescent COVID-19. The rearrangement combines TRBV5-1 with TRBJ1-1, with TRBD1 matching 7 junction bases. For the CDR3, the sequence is CASSSGQVPGQAFF. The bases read TGCGCCAGCAGCTCCGGACAGGTCCCCGGACAAGCTTTCTTT.